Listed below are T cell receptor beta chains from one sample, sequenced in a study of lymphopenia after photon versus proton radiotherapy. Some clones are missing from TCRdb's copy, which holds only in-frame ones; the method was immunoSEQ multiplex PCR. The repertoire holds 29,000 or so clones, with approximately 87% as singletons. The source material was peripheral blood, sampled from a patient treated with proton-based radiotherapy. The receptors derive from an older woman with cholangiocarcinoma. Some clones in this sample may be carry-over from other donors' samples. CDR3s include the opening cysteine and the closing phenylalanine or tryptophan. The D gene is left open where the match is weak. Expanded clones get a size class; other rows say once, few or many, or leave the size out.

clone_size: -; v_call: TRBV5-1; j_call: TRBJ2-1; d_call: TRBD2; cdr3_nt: TGCGCCAGCAGCCCACGCATCTCTTCAACTAGCGGGGAAATATACAATGAGCAGTTCTTC; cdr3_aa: CASSPRISSTSGEIYNEQFF
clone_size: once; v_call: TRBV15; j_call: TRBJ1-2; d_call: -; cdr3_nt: TGTGCCACCAGCAGAGATATAAGCGGCTACACCTTC; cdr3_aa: CATSRDISGYTF
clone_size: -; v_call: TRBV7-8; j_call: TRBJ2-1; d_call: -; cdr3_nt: TGTGCCAGCAGCTTAGAGCAGAGTCCGTACAACAATGAGCAGTTCTTC; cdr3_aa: CASSLEQSPYNNEQFF
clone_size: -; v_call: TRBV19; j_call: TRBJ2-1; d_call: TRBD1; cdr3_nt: TGTGCCAGTAGTATAAAGGCAGGGGGCGTCTATGAGCAGTTCTTC; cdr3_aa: CASSIKAGGVYEQFF
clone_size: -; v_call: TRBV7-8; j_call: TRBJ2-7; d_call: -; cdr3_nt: TGTGCCAGCAGCGCTTCCTACGAGCAGTACTTC; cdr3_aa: CASSASYEQYF
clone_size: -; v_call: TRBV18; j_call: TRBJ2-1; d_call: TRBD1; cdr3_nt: TGTGCCAGCTCACTACTCGACAGGGGGGAGCAGTTCTTC; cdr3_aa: CASSLLDRGEQFF
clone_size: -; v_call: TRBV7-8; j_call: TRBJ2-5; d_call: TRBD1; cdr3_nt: TGTGCCAGCAGCTTAGAGGGACAGCTAGAGACCCAGTACTTC; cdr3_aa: CASSLEGQLETQYF
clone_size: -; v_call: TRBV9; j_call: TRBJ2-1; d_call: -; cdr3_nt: TGTGCCAGCAGCGTAGACGCGGTCTCCTACAATGAGCAGTTCTTC; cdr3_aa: CASSVDAVSYNEQFF
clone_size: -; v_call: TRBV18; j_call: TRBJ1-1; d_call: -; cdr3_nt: TGTGCCAGCTCACCACAGGGTCGTGGCACTGAAGCTTTCTTT; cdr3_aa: CASSPQGRGTEAFF
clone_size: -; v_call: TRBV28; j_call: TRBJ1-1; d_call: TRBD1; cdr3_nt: TGTGCCAGCAGTACGACAGGGCTAAACACTGAAGCTTTCTTT; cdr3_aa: CASSTTGLNTEAFF
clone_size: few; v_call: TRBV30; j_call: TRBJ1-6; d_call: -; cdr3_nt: TGTGCCTGGAGTGATGGCAGGGTGGATAATTCACCCCTCCACTTT; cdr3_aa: CAWSDGRVDNSPLHF
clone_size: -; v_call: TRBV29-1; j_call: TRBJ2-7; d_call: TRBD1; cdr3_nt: TGCAGCGTAGGGACAGCCTACGAGCAGTACTTC; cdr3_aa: CSVGTAYEQYF
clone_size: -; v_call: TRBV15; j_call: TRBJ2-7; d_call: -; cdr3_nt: TGTGCCACCAGCAGAGCCCCGGGGGTACTCTCCTACGAGCAGTACTTC; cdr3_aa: CATSRAPGVLSYEQYF
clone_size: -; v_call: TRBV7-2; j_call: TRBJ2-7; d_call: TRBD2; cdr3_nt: TGTGCCAGCAGCCCCGGGACTAGCGGGGGAGGTTTGCAGTACTTC; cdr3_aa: CASSPGTSGGGLQYF
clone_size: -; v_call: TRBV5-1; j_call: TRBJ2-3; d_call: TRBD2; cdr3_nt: TGCGCCAGCCGACCGCCGCTTCTAGCGGGAGGGCAGACAGATACGCAGTATTTT; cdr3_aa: CASRPPLLAGGQTDTQYF
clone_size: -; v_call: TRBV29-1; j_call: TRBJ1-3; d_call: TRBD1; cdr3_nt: TGCAGCGCCAGACAGGGTGTAGGCTCTGGAAACACCATATATTTT; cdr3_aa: CSARQGVGSGNTIYF
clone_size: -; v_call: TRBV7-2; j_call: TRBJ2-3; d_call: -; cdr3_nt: TGTGCCAGCAGCCGTGGCGGCGGTTCGATCACAGATACGCAGTATTTT; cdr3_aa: CASSRGGGSITDTQYF
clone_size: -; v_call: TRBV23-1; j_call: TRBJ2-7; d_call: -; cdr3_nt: TGCGCCAGCAACCCACCGGGCCCTACCACCTACGAGCAGTACTTC; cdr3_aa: CASNPPGPTTYEQYF
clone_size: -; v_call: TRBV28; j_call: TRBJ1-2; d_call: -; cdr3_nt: TGTGCCAGCTCCGGGACAAGCGGCTATGGCTACACCTTC; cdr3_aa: CASSGTSGYGYTF
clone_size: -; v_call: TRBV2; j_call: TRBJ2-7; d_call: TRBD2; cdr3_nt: TGTGCCAGCCTCGGGCGGGAGGGACCGGGGGAGCAGTACTTC; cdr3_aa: CASLGREGPGEQYF
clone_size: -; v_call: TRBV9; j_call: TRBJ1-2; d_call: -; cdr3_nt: TGTGCCAGCAGCGTAGCCCTCTCCCCTAATTATGGCTACACCTTC; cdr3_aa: CASSVALSPNYGYTF
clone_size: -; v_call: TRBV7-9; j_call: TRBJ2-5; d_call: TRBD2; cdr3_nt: TGTGCCAGCAGCCTCCCTAGCGGGGGCCTTCAAGAGACCCAGTACTTC; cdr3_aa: CASSLPSGGLQETQYF
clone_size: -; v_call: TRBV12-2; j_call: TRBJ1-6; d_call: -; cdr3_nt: TGTGCAAGTCGCTTAGCAGGAAGGGGCTACTATAATTCACCCCTCCACTTT; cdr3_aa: CASRLAGRGYYNSPLHF
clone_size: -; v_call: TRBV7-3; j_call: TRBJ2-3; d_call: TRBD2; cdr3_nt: TGTGCCAGCAGCTTAATGGCTAGCGGGGGAACAGATACGCAGTATTTT; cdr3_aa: CASSLMASGGTDTQYF